Sequencing of this T cell receptor beta chain was carried out in a study of PD-L1 blockade in urothelial cancer. Across the whole study: Bladder-origin urothelial cancer in males covered about 90% of the roughly 30 patients. As for prior chemotherapy regimens, patients had received 0 to 3. Study-wide findings and caveats: Stronger expansion of tumor-associated clones in blood at 3 weeks distinguished durable-benefit patients.

Assay: immunoSEQ multiplex PCR; the TCRdb copy retains only in-frame clones and omits some. Among roughly 130,000 clones listed, 65% to 85% were seen once. Points on this clone: Antigen specificity is unknown.

CDR1 is SNHLY and CDR2 is FYNNEI in the germline V gene. Trimming cost V 4 bases and J 0 bases, with 13 bases left between them. This CDR3 comprises 16 residues. Time point specified: pretreatment peripheral blood. Sample: PBMCs, taken around atezolizumab (anti-PD-L1) treatment. The receptor was derived from a man aged 45 to 65 with urothelial cancer. The rearrangement uses TRBV2 and TRBJ2-4; a weak D match, TRBD2 (6 bases). CDR3 DNA sequence: TGTGCCAGCAGTGGTGTAGCGGAATTAGCCAAAAACATTCAGTACTTC. Encoded protein: CASSGVAELAKNIQYF.